Below are 6 T cell receptor beta chains sequenced from a single sample in a study of regulatory T cells in long-lasting Graves disease. The authors built TCR beta libraries using iRepertoire HTBI primers and Arm-PCR of CDR3 regions. TCRdb processed the multiplex PCR reads anew with MiXCR; each CDR3 protein has one entry. The sample holds approximately 210,000 distinct CDR3 sequences, around 16% seen once. Stated time point: newly diagnosed GD, antithyroid drugs for less than 3 months. There was RNA extracted from PBMCs, and the TCR library was made from it. Material: peripheral blood mononuclear cells (PBMCs), obtained at new diagnosis, from a patient treated with antithyroid drugs. The source is a female donor with Graves disease.

This clonotype was recorded at least ten times. V usage is TRBV11-2 and J usage is TRBJ2-7; D may be TRBD2 (6 bases). Looked up from germline, CDR1 is SGHAT and CDR2 is FQNNGV. The V end was cut by 2 bases, the J end by 5 bases, with 10 bases between. The CDR3 runs to 13 residues. DNA of the CDR3: TGTGCCAGCAGCTTACGGGGGTTCCACGAGCAGTACTTC. Protein product: CASSLRGFHEQYF.

This clonotype was found a few times. The chain employs TRBV5-4 and TRBJ2-5; 14 bases are a match to TRBD2. Looked up from germline, CDR1 is SGHNT and CDR2 is YYREEE (reference sequence). Unmatched junction bases numbered 7, after V lost 1 base and J lost 5 bases. CDR3 length: 17 amino acids. The CDR3 sequence is CASSLMTSGRGLETQYF. The DNA for the CDR3 is TGTGCCAGCAGCTTGATGACTAGCGGGAGGGGATTGGAGACCCAGTACTTC.

The sample holds many counts of this clonotype. This chain links TRBV2 with TRBJ2-5; possibly TRBD1 for D (6 bases). The CDR3 has 14 residues. Germline-derived CDR1 and CDR2 are SNHLY and FYNNEI. Trimming took 0 bases from V and 1 from J, leaving 6 bases between them. The CDR3 loop reads CASSEARGQETQYF. The CDR3 coding sequence is TGTGCCAGCAGTGAAGCCAGGGGCCAAGAGACCCAGTACTTC.

With respect to this clonotype: A much more abundant neighbour one base away suggests this may be a read error. This CDR3 reads CSALRLGAPETRYF. The CDR3 DNA sequence: TGCAGTGCTCTCCGGTTGGGAGCGCCCGAGACCCGGTACTTC. The rearrangement uses TRBV20-1 and TRBJ2-5; TRBD2 is a possible D gene (5 bases). The CDR3 is made up of 14 amino acids. The V gene's germline CDR1 is DFQATT and CDR2 SNEGSKA (reference sequence).

This clonotype was counted many times. The genes are TRBV20-1 and TRBJ2-5; TRBD2 is a possible D gene (5 bases). Germline CDR1 and CDR2: DFQATT and SNEGSKA (reference sequence). This CDR3 region has 14 residues. The V gene lost 8 bases and the J gene lost 4 bases, with 20 bases spanning the gap. This chain's CDR3 is CSPQHQRSGETQYF. The CDR3 nucleotides are TGCAGTCCTCAGCATCAGCGGAGTGGAGAGACCCAGTACTTC.

With respect to this clonotype: This likely reflects a read error, since a far larger clone is one base away. As DNA, the CDR3 is TGTGCCAGCAGTGAAACGGGACAGGGGAGATACGGCTACACCTTC. As protein: CASSETGQGRYGYTF. The rearrangement uses TRBV2 and TRBJ1-2; 10 nucleotides agree with TRBD1. With 2 bases clipped from V and 8 bases from J, the junction kept 8 bases outside the gene matches. The germline V gene encodes CDR1 SNHLY and CDR2 FYNNEI. The CDR3 sequence is 15 residues long.